This T cell receptor (beta chain) was sequenced during a study of blood T cells in healthy people across ages. V was clipped by 5 bases and J by 3 bases; unmatched bases: 6. This CDR3 is 14 amino acids long. The individuals who served as donors were healthy Caucasians living in Russia, aged about 6 to 90. The amount of total RNA extracted per sample was at least 5.5 micrograms. Then a second PCR, running about 6 to 12 cycles, was carried out with a sample-barcoded 5' primer and a J-beta primer mix. The template-switch adaptor, which had 12 random nucleotides, put a tag on each cDNA molecule. One entry per CDR3 protein results from TCRdb running MiXCR on the 5' RACE reads. The sample shows fewer than 900,000 distinct CDR3 sequences, roughly 40% of them seen only once. This clonotype has only one observation.

This sequence joins TRBV12-3 or TRBV12-4 and TRBJ1-1, with 7 bases that match TRBD1. The sequenced material came from blood. The source of this sequence is a man aged 18 to 30 in good health. CDR3 amino acids: CASSTGTAYTEAFF. CDR3 in DNA: TGTGCCAGCAGTACCGGGACAGCGTACACTGAAGCTTTCTTT.